A selection of T cell receptor beta chains follows, all from one sample in a study of regulatory T cells in long-lasting Graves disease. TCRdb itself ran the multiplex PCR reads through MiXCR, one entry per CDR3 protein. Of fewer than 450,000 distinct CDR3 sequences in the sample, 14% to 15% were seen once. This sample also belongs to another study, concerning T cells in Graves' hyperthyroidism and ophthalmopathy.

This material consisted of peripheral blood mononuclear cells (PBMCs), taken at new diagnosis, from a patient treated with antithyroid drugs. Source of these receptors: a woman in her thirties or forties with Graves disease. Each CDR3 is given with its conserved first and last residue. A D gene is named only where the DNA matches it firmly. Expanded clones are given a class, and other clones once, few, many or no size at all.

TRBV29-1	many	.	TRBJ2-3	TGCAGCGTTGAAGATCCCACAGATACGCAGTATTTT	CSVEDPTDTQYF
TRBV11-2	few	.	TRBJ2-1	TGTACCAGCAGCTTAGAATGGTCTAGCGCCAATGAGCAGTTCTTC	CTSSLEWSSANEQFF
TRBV7-7	.	TRBD2	TRBJ2-2	TGTGCTAGCAGCTTAGCACTAGCGAGCAGTGGGACCGGGGAGCTGTTTTTT	CASSLALASSGTGELFF
TRBV12-3/TRBV12-4	many	.	TRBJ1-4	TGTGCCAGCACCTCGCCGGGGGCATATAATGAAAAACTGTTTTTT	CASTSPGAYNEKLFF
TRBV24-1	many	TRBD2	TRBJ2-3	TGTGCCACCAGTTCCTCCCTAGCGGGGGGGAGAGATACGCAGTATTTT	CATSSSLAGGRDTQYF
TRBV20-1	few	TRBD2	TRBJ2-7	TGCAGTGTTTTTAGGCCGGGGGGGGGATACGAGCAGTACTTC	CSVFRPGGGYEQYF
TRBV12-3/TRBV12-4	many	.	TRBJ2-1	TGTGCCAGCAGTGATCTTATGAGTTCCTACAATGAGCAGTTCTTC	CASSDLMSSYNEQFF
TRBV7-9	.	.	TRBJ2-1	TGTGCCAGCAGCTCCCACCGGGACGTCTCCTACAATGAGCAGTTCTTC	CASSSHRDVSYNEQFF
TRBV30	.	TRBD2	TRBJ2-7	TGTGCCTGTGTACTAGCGAGCTCCTACGAGCAGTACTTC	CACVLASSYEQYF
TRBV19	.	TRBD1	TRBJ2-3	TGTGCCAGTAGTCTCCCGGACAGGGGGGATACGCAGTATTTT	CASSLPDRGDTQYF
TRBV30	.	.	TRBJ2-7	TGTGCCTGGAGTGATGCATCCTACGAGCAGTACTTC	CAWSDASYEQYF
TRBV19	.	TRBD2	TRBJ2-7	TGTGCCAGTAGTATACGACTAGCGGGAGAAGACGAGCAGTACTTC	CASSIRLAGEDEQYF
TRBV29-1	few	.	TRBJ2-1	TGCAGCGTGGATAGACTAGGCGGGAATGAGCAGTTCTTC	CSVDRLGGNEQFF
TRBV14	few	.	TRBJ1-4	TGTGCCAGCAGCGACGGTAGTTTGGATGAAAAACTGTTTTTT	CASSDGSLDEKLFF
TRBV13	few	.	TRBJ2-5	TGTGCCAGCAGCTTCGGGGGACAGACTCAAGAGACCCAGTACTTC	CASSFGGQTQETQYF
TRBV4-3	few	TRBD2	TRBJ2-7	TGCGCCAGCAGCCCCCTTGTGGGAGGGCTCTACGAGCAGTACTTC	CASSPLVGGLYEQYF
TRBV7-8	many	TRBD2	TRBJ2-3	TGTGCCAGCAGCTTAGCCCCGGGGGGTACGCAGTATTTT	CASSLAPGGTQYF
TRBV11-2	many	TRBD1	TRBJ2-7	TGTGCCAGCAGCGTCGACAGGGGGCTATACGAGCAGTACTTC	CASSVDRGLYEQYF
TRBV28	many	TRBD2	TRBJ2-1	TGTGCCAGCAGTTTCTTTAGCGGGAGGCAATACAATGAGCAGTTCTTC	CASSFFSGRQYNEQFF
TRBV6-1	.	TRBD1	TRBJ1-4	TGTGCCAGCAGAGAGACAGGGGTTAATGAAAAACTGTTTTTT	CASRETGVNEKLFF
TRBV20-1	.	TRBD2	TRBJ2-3	TGCAGTGCTAGAAGGCTAGCGGAGGGGATAGATACGCAGTATTTT	CSARRLAEGIDTQYF
TRBV5-1	few	.	TRBJ2-2	TGCGCCAGCAGCTATCCGCAGGGTTCCGGGGAGCTGTTTTTT	CASSYPQGSGELFF
TRBV29-1	many	TRBD1	TRBJ2-7	TGCAGCGTTGAAGTTGTCAACCTCCCGGGACAGGGGATCCTTACGCCCTACGAGCAGTACTTC	CSVEVVNLPGQGILTPYEQYF
TRBV10-3	.	TRBD2	TRBJ2-3	TGTGCCGTGTGGGACTACTCTAGCGGGAGCACAGATACGCAGTGTTTT	CAVWDYSSGSTDTQCF
TRBV4-2	few	TRBD2	TRBJ2-2	TGTGCCAGCAGCCAGAGCGGGAGCCCCGGGGAGCTGTTTTTT	CASSQSGSPGELFF
TRBV11-2	.	.	TRBJ2-1	TGTGCCAGCAGCTTAGATGTAACAGCAGCAGTAAGCTCCTACAATGAGCAGTTCTTC	CASSLDVTAAVSSYNEQFF
TRBV9	few	TRBD2	TRBJ2-4	TGTGCCAGCAGCCCAGGGACTAGCATACCCAGAAACATTCAGTACTTC	CASSPGTSIPRNIQYF
TRBV28	many	.	TRBJ1-1	TGTGCCAGCAGTTCCCCCCTTACAGGGACGCACACTGAAGCTTTCTTT	CASSSPLTGTHTEAFF
TRBV28	.	TRBD1	TRBJ2-7	TGTGCCAGCAGTTCACAGGGGGGTCTCAACGAGCAGTACTTC	CASSSQGGLNEQYF
TRBV6-5	many	.	TRBJ2-7	TGTGCCAGCAGTTACGGAAAGTACGAGCAGTACTTC	CASSYGKYEQYF
TRBV5-1	.	TRBD2	TRBJ2-1	TGCGCCAGCAACCGACTAGCGGGATCCTACAATGAGCAGTCCTTC	CASNRLAGSYNEQSF
TRBV30	.	TRBD2	TRBJ2-2	TGTGCCTGGAGTATAGCTAGCGGGGTGAAAGCCGGGGAGCTGTTTTTT	CAWSIASGVKAGELFF
TRBV6-2/TRBV6-3	many	.	TRBJ2-5	TGTGCCAGCAGTTACTCGTTTGGGGGAGAAGGAGAGACCCAGTACTTC	CASSYSFGGEGETQYF
TRBV10-3	many	TRBD2	TRBJ2-2	TGTGCCATCAGATCCGGGACTAGCGTGGGCGGGGAGCTGTTTTTT	CAIRSGTSVGGELFF
TRBV2	many	TRBD2	TRBJ2-1	TGTGCCAGCAGTGAAGAAAAAACTAGCGATAATGAGCAGTTCTTC	CASSEEKTSDNEQFF
TRBV2	many	.	TRBJ2-5	TGTGCCAGCAGGGAAGAGACCCAGTACTTC	CASREETQYF
TRBV7-9	few	.	TRBJ2-1	TGTGCCAGCAGCTTGTCTGGGTTGGATGAGCAGTTCTTC	CASSLSGLDEQFF
TRBV4-1	.	TRBD2	TRBJ2-7	TGCGCCAGCAGCCAAGAAAAGGGCGGGAGGGGTTACGAGCAGTACTTC	CASSQEKGGRGYEQYF
TRBV9	many	.	TRBJ2-2	TGTGCCAGCAGCGGGGTGGTACAGGCGAACACCGGGGAGCTGTTTTTT	CASSGVVQANTGELFF
TRBV6-5	.	.	TRBJ1-1	TGTGCCAGCAGTTTTTCTCCAGGGAGGCCCACTGAAGCTTTCTTT	CASSFSPGRPTEAFF
TRBV3-1	few	TRBD2	TRBJ2-2	TGTGCCAGCAGCCAAGCTCCGGGACTAGCGGGAGGAGGAACCGGGGAGCTGTTTTTT	CASSQAPGLAGGGTGELFF
TRBV20-1	many	.	TRBJ2-3	TGCAGTGCTAGAACTTATTCCCGGGAGAGGAATACGCAGTATTTT	CSARTYSRERNTQYF
TRBV20-1	.	.	TRBJ2-3	TGCAGTGCTAGAGATCAGGCAGGGGCAGATACGCAGTATTTT	CSARDQAGADTQYF
TRBV11-2	many	TRBD2	TRBJ2-7	TGTGCCAGCAGCTTAGTCGGCGCTAGCGGCTACGAGCAGTACTTC	CASSLVGASGYEQYF
TRBV5-1	.	TRBD1	TRBJ2-3	TGCGCCAGCAGCATTGGGACAGGGGTAGATACGCAGTATTTT	CASSIGTGVDTQYF
TRBV11-2	.	TRBD2	TRBJ2-3	TGTGCCAGCAGCACCCGACTAGCGGGAGAGAGCACAGATACGCAGTATTTT	CASSTRLAGESTDTQYF
TRBV2	many	.	TRBJ2-7	TGTGCCAGCAGTGGGGTACAGGCCTACGAGCAGTACTTC	CASSGVQAYEQYF
TRBV2	.	.	TRBJ1-2	TGTGCCAGCAGCGGTGGGGGATCGGCTGGCTACACCTTC	CASSGGGSAGYTF
TRBV12-3/TRBV12-4	many	TRBD1	TRBJ2-2	TGTGCCAGCAGTCTCCGACAGGGGTTCACCGGGGAGCTGTTTTTT	CASSLRQGFTGELFF
TRBV4-1	few	.	TRBJ2-7	TGCGCCAGCAGCCAAGTGGAACAGCCGACAGGTTACGAGCAGTACTTC	CASSQVEQPTGYEQYF
TRBV5-1	.	TRBD1	TRBJ2-2	TGCGCCAGCAGCCCCTCAGGGGGAGTTATCACCGGGGAGCTGTTTTTT	CASSPSGGVITGELFF
TRBV2	.	TRBD2	TRBJ2-1	TGTGCCGGCCGGGGACTAGCGGATTACAATGAGCAGTTCTTC	CAGRGLADYNEQFF
TRBV29-1	many	.	TRBJ2-7	TGCAGCGTTCGGGAAGCCGAGCAGTACTTC	CSVREAEQYF
TRBV6-1	.	TRBD2	TRBJ2-2	TGTGCCAGCAGGGAGCGGGAGGCCTACACCGGGGAGCTGTTTTTT	CASREREAYTGELFF
TRBV5-5	many	.	TRBJ2-1	TGTGCCAGCAGCTTGGTCAGGGAAATCAATGAGCAGTTCTTC	CASSLVREINEQFF
TRBV24-1	few	TRBD2	TRBJ2-1	TGTGCCACCAGTGGGTGGGGGGGCGGCGGGAGGAACTACAATGAGCAGTTCTTC	CATSGWGGGGRNYNEQFF
TRBV11-2	.	.	TRBJ2-2	TGTGCCAGCAGCTCGGAGGCAGGGGTTCGTTGGACCGGGGAGCTGTTTTTT	CASSSEAGVRWTGELFF
TRBV11-3	many	TRBD2	TRBJ2-3	TGTGCCAGCAGCCTTAGCGGTCCACTAGCGGGAGGGCCGGGAGATACGCAGTATTTT	CASSLSGPLAGGPGDTQYF
TRBV20-1	many	.	TRBJ2-1	TGCAGTGCTAGAAAGACGGGGGAGGCATACAATAAGCAGTTCTTC	CSARKTGEAYNKQFF